This T cell receptor (beta chain) was documented in a study of T cell changes during pregnancy in multiple sclerosis. This clone was seen a single time. From germline, CDR1 is GTSNPN and CDR2 SVGIG (reference sequence). V was pared by 0 bases and J by 5 bases, with 14 bases of the junction left unmatched. This CDR3 has 18 amino acids. Repertoires were generated with immunoSEQ multiplex PCR, while TCRdb's copy carries only in-frame clones and drops some. This table has roughly 52,000 clones, 85% to 95% appearing once. The TCR sequence derives from a female donor with multiple sclerosis, enrolled in a pregnancy study. This sample comprised CD8+ T cells from peripheral blood mononuclear cells, obtained in the third trimester of pregnancy. This rearrangement joins TRBV30 to TRBJ2-7; 12 bases agree with TRBD2. This CDR3 reads CAWSVRWTSGKGTHEQYF. CDR3 DNA: TGTGCCTGGAGTGTACGCTGGACTAGCGGGAAAGGGACCCACGAGCAGTACTTC. The variable domain in full, with the rest retrieved from reference TRBV30 and TRBJ2-7, is SQTIHQWPATLVQPVGSPLSLECTVEGTSNPNLYWYRQAAGRGLQLLFYSVGIGQISSEVPQNLSASRPQDRQFILSSKKLLLSDSGFYLCAWSVRWTSGKGTHEQYFGPGTRLTVT.